Sequencing of this T cell receptor beta chain was carried out in a study of blood T cell repertoires in COVID-19. Study as a whole: Sites in the United States, Italy and Spain provided acute and convalescent COVID-19 samples. Sources were T cells, B-cell-depleted T cells, or PBMCs; the material itself was cDNA or gDNA.

Original analysis: Reference gene primer amplification gave estimated nucleated cell counts. The protocol was immunoSEQ multiplex PCR, while the TCRdb copy is restricted to in-frame clones and leaves out a portion. Clone size and V and J calls were adopted from that table, with D and trimming inferred from the DNA. Of approximately 140,000 clones detected, roughly 86% appear once; the ten largest clones hold under 12%. The CDR3 covers 16 residues. The V gene lost 3 bases and the J gene lost 5 bases, with 20 bases spanning the gap. Germline V gene lookup returns CDR1 MNHEY and CDR2 SMNVEV (reference sequence).

This sequence originates from a man in his forties or fifties with active or convalescent COVID-19. The J gene is TRBJ2-7, the V gene TRBV27; D gene ambiguous. The source material was peripheral blood. The CDR3 DNA reads TGTGCCAGCAGTTTGAGTGTCCTCTTAGCACTTCACGAGCAGTACTTC. Translating gives CASSLSVLLALHEQYF.